These T cell receptor beta chains were read from a single sample in a study of shared clonotypes between healthy human individuals. TCRdb's table, derived via immunoSEQ multiplex PCR, lists solely in-frame clones and lacks some. The repertoire consists of around 2,000,000 clones, with around 96% occurring once and the leading ten covering around 1.1%. The source material was naive CD8+ T cells sorted from blood. Source of these receptors: a man aged 18 to 29 in good health. CDR3s include the opening cysteine and the closing phenylalanine or tryptophan. The D gene is left open where the match is weak. Expanded clones get a size class; other rows say once, few or many, or leave the size out.

- TRBJ2-5 - TRBV11-2 CASSSATQEETQYF TGTGCCAGCAGCTCCGCAACACAGGAAGAGACCCAGTACTTC
- TRBJ1-1 - TRBV28 CASSLGGVTEAFF TGTGCCAGCAGTTTAGGGGGGGTAACTGAAGCTTTCTTT
TRBD1 TRBJ2-7 - TRBV6-1 CASSTTPGQQYEQYF TGTGCCAGCAGTACTACACCGGGACAGCAATACGAGCAGTACTTC
- TRBJ1-2 - TRBV5-1 CASTNSADRFNYGYTF TGCGCCAGCACCAACTCGGCCGACCGTTTTAACTATGGCTACACCTTC
- TRBJ1-5 - TRBV28 CASSFGGDSNQPQHF TGTGCCAGCAGCTTCGGGGGGGATAGCAATCAGCCCCAGCATTTT
- TRBJ2-3 - TRBV30 CAWSVLRTDTQYF TGTGCCTGGAGTGTACTGCGCACAGATACGCAGTATTTT
- TRBJ2-1 - TRBV9 CASSVGRGGYNEQFF TGTGCCAGCAGCGTAGGGAGGGGAGGCTACAATGAGCAGTTCTTC
TRBD1 TRBJ1-6 - TRBV7-9 CASSLNRGRGDSPLHF TGTGCCAGCAGCTTAAACAGGGGGCGCGGTGATTCACCCCTCCACTTT
- TRBJ2-7 - TRBV6-5 CASSEPGHSYEQYF TGTGCCAGCAGTGAACCGGGACATTCCTACGAGCAGTACTTC
TRBD1 TRBJ2-7 - TRBV6-5 CASSWGTESSYEQYF TGTGCCAGCAGTTGGGGGACAGAAAGCTCCTACGAGCAGTACTTC
TRBD1 TRBJ1-4 - TRBV6-1 CASSGGTGGDFREKLFF TGTGCCAGCAGTGGGGGGACAGGGGGCGACTTCAGGGAAAAACTGTTTTTT
TRBD1 TRBJ2-3 - TRBV2 CASTRQGTGFTDTQYF TGTGCCAGCACAAGGCAAGGGACAGGCTTCACAGATACGCAGTATTTT
TRBD1 TRBJ1-2 few TRBV7-9 CASSPLTGGIFDYTF TGTGCCAGCAGCCCCCTGACAGGGGGCATCTTCGACTACACCTTC
- TRBJ2-4 - TRBV27 CASSFVVSGKNIQYF TGTGCCAGCAGTTTCGTGGTGTCCGGAAAAAACATTCAGTACTTC
- TRBJ1-2 once TRBV18 CASSPLTGINYGYTF TGTGCCAGCTCACCTTTAACAGGGATCAACTATGGCTACACCTTC
- TRBJ2-5 - TRBV10-3 CAIRAAGATETQYF TGTGCCATCAGGGCGGCAGGGGCGACAGAGACCCAGTACTTC
- TRBJ2-7 - TRBV27 CASSFRDGTYEQYF TGTGCCAGCAGTTTTCGGGACGGTACCTACGAGCAGTACTTC
TRBD2 TRBJ2-1 - TRBV9 CASSVGTSGTNEQFF TGTGCCAGCAGCGTAGGGACTAGCGGGACCAATGAGCAGTTCTTC
- TRBJ1-2 - TRBV27 CASRSLQPGAGGYTF TGTGCCAGCAGGTCATTACAACCCGGGGCGGGTGGCTACACCTTC
- TRBJ1-5 - TRBV2 CASSGGNQPQHF TGTGCCAGCAGCGGGGGCAATCAGCCCCAGCATTTT
- TRBJ1-2 - TRBV14 CASSLYDESVPSYTF TGTGCCAGCAGCCTATACGATGAGTCAGTGCCGAGCTACACCTTC
- TRBJ2-7 - TRBV29-1 CSVEGSTGPYEQYF TGCAGCGTTGAGGGGTCTACAGGACCCTACGAGCAGTACTTC
- TRBJ2-1 - TRBV7-9 CASSQSGSNEQFF TGTGCCAGCAGTCAATCCGGTTCTAATGAGCAGTTCTTC
- TRBJ2-2 - TRBV4-1 CASSLTGKNTGELFF TGCGCCAGCAGCTTAACAGGGAAGAACACCGGGGAGCTGTTTTTT